Below, 4 T cell receptor beta chains from the same sample are listed, as sequenced in a study of vaccination and CD4 T cells after COVID-19. Once obtained from cultured CD4+ T cells, the DNA was sequenced using the Oncomine TCR Beta short-read assay. TCRdb passed the PCR reads through MiXCR, listing each CDR3 protein once. The sample has about 14,000 distinct CDR3 sequences, roughly three fifths seen once. Noted treatment: approximately 9-day PBMC culture with coronavirus spike peptide pools or control peptides (ViraFEST assay). These receptors have no known antigen. The sample comprised CD4+ T cells from blood, cultured in vitro. Receptors were obtained from a human donor who had recovered from COVID-19.

The count of this clonotype is one. The chain links TRBV20-1 to TRBJ2-1, with TRBD2 matching over 8 bases. The CDR3 length is 12 residues. Looked up from germline, CDR1 is DFQATT and CDR2 is SNEGSKA (reference sequence). The J segment lost 11 bases and the V segment lost 7 bases, leaving 10 bases of the junction unmatched. The CDR3 nucleotides are TGCAGTGTTCCAGGAAGCGGGAGTAAGCAGTTCTTC. Translation gives CSVPGSGSKQFF.

The chain has TRBV27 and TRBJ2-2, with TRBD1 matching 7 bases. CDR3 size: 15 residues. Germline V CDR1 and CDR2: MNHEY, SMNVEV (reference sequence). V trimming: 5 bases; J trimming: 2 bases; junction bases outside the gene matches: 5. This CDR3 reads CASSPHRGNTGELFF. The CDR3 DNA is TGTGCCAGCAGTCCCCACAGGGGAAACACCGGGGAGCTGTTTTTT.

The chain is built from TRBV27 and TRBJ1-2, with D possibly TRBD1 on 5 matching bases. The CDR3 contains 14 residues. CDR1 and CDR2 from the germline V gene are MNHEY and SMNVEV (reference sequence). V lost 0 bases and J lost 7, with 12 bases in between. The CDR3 nucleotides are TGTGCCAGCAGTTTATCCTCTTGGGGGGGTGGCTACACCTTC. It translates to CASSLSSWGGGYTF.

This clonotype occurred a few times. The V call is TRBV27, the J call TRBJ1-6; weak D call: TRBD1 (5 bases). V gave up 4 bases and J gave up 0 bases, with 13 bases separating them. Germline lookup yields CDR1 MNHEY and CDR2 SMNVEV (reference sequence). This CDR3 has 17 residues. In DNA form, the CDR3 reads TGTGCCAGCAGTTCGCTGACAGCCTTCTCCTATAATTCACCCCTCCACTTT. Translated, it gives CASSSLTAFSYNSPLHF.